This entry lists 23 T cell receptor beta chains sequenced from one sample in a study of T cell responses to AZD1222 COVID-19 vaccine. Clones were sequenced by immunoSEQ multiplex PCR, and TCRdb holds only the in-frame ones, with some missing. Here the sample spans 200,000 to 250,000 clones, approximately 94% being singletons. Sequenced here: peripheral blood, sampled 28 days after the second dose of the MenACWY control vaccine. The receptors originated from an adult who received the MenACWY meningococcal vaccine as a control.

V and J are TRBV9 and TRBJ2-1; 8 nucleotides align to TRBD2. Germline CDR1 is SGDLS and CDR2 is YYNGEE. V shed 3 bases, J shed 5 bases, and the junction held 4 bases outside the gene matches. The CDR3 is made up of 14 amino acids. CDR3 loop: CASSDTSGDNEQFF. CDR3 nucleotides: TGTGCCAGCAGCGATACTAGCGGCGACAATGAGCAGTTCTTC.

The chain joins TRBV5-6 to TRBJ1-4; 7 nucleotides agree with TRBD1. The CDR3 runs 13 residues. Germline V CDR1 and CDR2: SGHDT, YYEEEE. Trimming cost V 0 bases and J 7 bases; bases outside gene matches: 0. This CDR3 reads CASSLDRGEKLFF. The CDR3 DNA reads TGTGCCAGCAGCTTGGACAGGGGTGAAAAACTGTTTTTT.

The V gene is TRBV5-1, the J gene TRBJ1-5; TRBD1 might be the D (5 bases). This CDR3 spans 14 amino acids. Germline-derived CDR1 and CDR2 are SGHRS and YFSETQ. Trimming stripped 4 bases from V and 2 bases from J, with 10 bases between. This CDR3 is CASSLGDGNQPQHF. CDR3 nucleotides: TGCGCCAGCAGCCTCGGGGACGGCAATCAGCCCCAGCATTTT.

This rearrangement joins TRBV7-2 to TRBJ1-2; possibly TRBD1 for D (6 bases). Per the germline V gene, CDR1 is SGHTA and CDR2 is FQGNSA. This CDR3 comprises 14 residues. The V gene lost 4 bases and the J gene lost 5 bases, with 14 bases spanning the gap. CDR3 in DNA: TGTGCCAGCAGCTCAACAGGGTCAATGTATGGCTACACCTTC. The encoded protein is CASSSTGSMYGYTF.

A word on this clone: A junction boundary mismatches the germline segment, possibly from a read error. Written as DNA, the CDR3 is TGCAGCGTCGAAGGGGCCAGGGGGGTGGTCGGCGGGGAGCTGTTTTTT. This encodes CSVEGARGVVGGELFF. V usage is TRBV29-1 and J usage is TRBJ2-2; weak D call: TRBD1 (7 bases). The CDR3 runs to 16 residues. Germline V gene lookup returns CDR1 SQVTM and CDR2 ANQGSEA.

Concerning this clone: Other DNA sequences within the sample encode an identical CDR3. The chain uses TRBV9 and TRBJ1-1; D possibly corresponds to TRBD1 (6 bases). The CDR3 covers 14 residues. Trimming took 0 bases from V and 2 from J, leaving 8 bases between them. Germline values: CDR1 SGDLS, CDR2 YYNGEE. CDR3 nucleotides: TGTGCCAGCAGCGTAGCACAGGGAAACACTGAAGCTTTCTTT. The encoded protein is CASSVAQGNTEAFF.

This clone was seen just once. This chain connects TRBV7-9 to TRBJ1-6; 7 positions match TRBD1. In germline, CDR1 is SEHNR, CDR2 FQNEAQ (reference sequence). With 5 bases clipped from V and 4 bases from J, the junction kept 8 bases outside the gene matches. CDR3 length equals 16 residues. The CDR3, as DNA: TGTGCCAGCAGCGAAGGAGGGGGCAATTATAATTCACCCCTCCACTTT. Its protein is CASSEGGGNYNSPLHF.

This clone was seen a few times. The rearrangement joins TRBV9 to TRBJ2-2; D not certain. This CDR3 spans 12 amino acids. Germline assignment: CDR1 SGDLS and CDR2 YYNGEE. V dropped 0 bases and J dropped 5 bases, with 2 bases sitting between them. The CDR3 sequence is CASSVVTGELFF. CDR3 bases: TGTGCCAGCAGCGTAGTGACCGGGGAGCTGTTTTTT. Complete variable domain (other parts from reference TRBV9 and TRBJ2-2): DSGVTQTPKHLITATGQRVTLRCSPRSGDLSVYWYQQSLDQGLQFLIQYYNGEERAKGNILERFSAQQFPDLHSELNLSSLELGDSALYFCASSVVTGELFFGEGSRLTVL.

V and J are TRBV30 and TRBJ2-3; TRBD1 agrees at 10 bases. From germline, CDR1 is GTSNPN and CDR2 SVGIG (reference sequence). The CDR3 consists of 15 residues. Losses at the gene ends were 2 bases for V and 4 bases for J; bases not matched to a gene: 6. The DNA for the CDR3 is TGTGCCTGGAGTCACACCGGGACAGGGGCAGATACGCAGTATTTT. Protein: CAWSHTGTGADTQYF.

This rearrangement joins TRBV28 to TRBJ1-5; D is ambiguous. CDR1 and CDR2 (germline): MDHEN, SYDVKM. CDR3 length equals 16 residues. V shed 5 bases and J shed 0 bases, with 14 bases lying between them. DNA of the CDR3: TGTGCCAGCAGTCTAACCCCCTGGGTTAGCAATCAGCCCCAGCATTTT. Its protein product is CASSLTPWVSNQPQHF. Using reference TRBV28 and TRBJ1-5 for the parts outside the CDR3, the full variable domain is DVKVTQSSRYLVKRTGEKVFLECVQDMDHENMFWYRQDPGLGLRLIYFSYDVKMKEKGDIPEGYSVSREKKERFSLILESASTNQTSMYLCASSLTPWVSNQPQHFGDGTRLSIL.

V is TRBV7-9 and J is TRBJ1-1, with a weak D call TRBD1 (6 bases). The germline CDR1 and CDR2 sequences are SEHNR and FQNEAQ (reference sequence). Between the trimmed V and J ends, which lost 5 bases and 6 bases, there was a span of 10 bases. This CDR3 is built from 12 residues. Here the CDR3 reads CASSGTGPEAFF. The CDR3 coding sequence is TGTGCCAGCAGCGGAACAGGGCCTGAAGCTTTCTTT.

The V gene is TRBV3-1 (or the pseudogene TRBV3-2), the J gene TRBJ1-5; the D is unclear. The V gene lost 2 bases and the J gene lost 6 bases, with 11 bases spanning the gap. The CDR3 has 14 amino acids. CDR1 is LGHDT and CDR2 is YNNKEL in the germline V gene (reference sequence). CDR3 coding DNA: TGTGCCAGCAGCCAACCCGGGCTTAGTCAGCCCCAGCATTTT. This gives the protein CASSQPGLSQPQHF.

The sample holds one count of this clone. This rearrangement joins TRBV5-6 to TRBJ2-3; D gene ambiguous. V was clipped by 1 base and J by 2 bases, with 5 bases between them. The CDR3 is 13 amino acids. Germline V gene sequence: CDR1 SGHDT, CDR2 YYEEEE. CDR3 coding DNA: TGTGCCAGCAGCTTGTGGTCCACAGATACGCAGTATTTT. It encodes CASSLWSTDTQYF.

The V gene is TRBV28, the J gene TRBJ1-4, with 9 bases lining up with TRBD1. Germline values: CDR1 MDHEN, CDR2 SYDVKM. J gave up 7 bases and V 2 bases, and 5 bases lay outside the gene matches. This CDR3 has 15 residues. CDR3 nucleotide sequence: TGTGCCAGCAGTTTAGGGACAGGGTGGAGTGAAAAACTGTTTTTT. Its protein is CASSLGTGWSEKLFF.

This chain connects TRBV27 to TRBJ2-7; TRBD2 agrees at 14 bases. This CDR3 contains 18 residues. CDR1 is MNHEY, CDR2 SMNVEV, per germline (reference sequence). V was pared by 6 bases and J by 1 base, with 11 bases of the junction left unmatched. CDR3 in amino acids: CASSRLGGLAGVSYEQYF. As DNA, the CDR3 is TGTGCCAGCAGCCGCCTCGGGGGACTAGCGGGAGTATCCTACGAGCAGTACTTC.

The chain combines TRBV10-3 with TRBJ2-6, with D unresolved. The CDR3 length is 15 residues. Germline CDR1 ENHRY, CDR2 SYGVKD. The V gene lost 4 bases and the J gene lost 0 bases, with 7 bases spanning the gap. The CDR3 protein is CAISGGPSGANVLTF. The CDR3 DNA follows: TGTGCCATCAGTGGAGGCCCCTCTGGGGCCAACGTCCTGACTTTC.

The chain links TRBV5-6 to TRBJ2-7; the match to TRBD2 covers 8 bases. Germline V gives CDR1 SGHDT, CDR2 YYEEEE. CDR3 size: 16 residues. V lost 4 bases, J lost 0 bases, and 9 bases stayed unmatched. CDR3 sequence reads: CASSKRLAPSSYEQYF. The CDR3 DNA is TGTGCCAGCAGCAAAAGACTAGCGCCTAGCTCCTACGAGCAGTACTTC.

The chain recombines TRBV11-2 with TRBJ2-2, with 12 bases matching TRBD2. CDR3 length equals 15 residues. CDR1 is SGHAT, CDR2 FQNNGV, per germline. V trimming: 6 bases; J trimming: 5 bases; junction bases outside the gene matches: 4. The CDR3 spells CASRPGTSGTGELFF. Here the CDR3 DNA reads TGTGCCAGCAGACCGGGGACTAGCGGGACCGGGGAGCTGTTTTTT.

CDR3 loop: CASRPGHIQETQYF. In DNA form, the CDR3 reads TGCGCCAGCCGACCGGGACACATCCAAGAGACCCAGTACTTC. The chain uses TRBV5-1 and TRBJ2-5; possibly TRBD1 for D (6 bases). The CDR3 is 14 amino acids. V lost 7 bases and J 1 base, leaving 14 bases between the germline ends. Germline V gene sequence: CDR1 SGHRS, CDR2 YFSETQ.

The chain joins TRBV28 to TRBJ2-7, with D perhaps matching TRBD2 (5 bases). V lost 1 base and J 5 bases, leaving 9 bases between the germline ends. This CDR3 is 13 amino acids long. Germline CDR1 and CDR2: MDHEN and SYDVKM. The DNA of the CDR3 is TGTGCCAGCAGTTTATCGGTGAGGGACGAGCAGTACTTC. It specifies CASSLSVRDEQYF.

This chain connects TRBV19 to TRBJ1-2; TRBD1 agrees at 8 bases. Germline CDR1 and CDR2: LNHDA and SQIVND (reference sequence). The trim removed 7 bases at V and 1 base at J, leaving 8 bases unmatched. This CDR3 has 15 residues. CDR3 protein: CASTRRTGSNYGYTF. CDR3 nucleotides: TGTGCCAGTACCCGCAGGACAGGGAGTAACTATGGCTACACCTTC.

The V gene is TRBV6-6, the J gene TRBJ1-5; D is ambiguous. V was trimmed by 10 bases and J by 14 bases, leaving 24 bases between them. Germline V gene data show CDR1 as MNHNY and CDR2 as SVGAGI (reference sequence). The CDR3 sequence is 13 residues long. CDR3 loop: CAISGGIDGEKHF. The CDR3 DNA reads TGTGCCATCTCAGGAGGCATAGACGGGGAAAAGCATTTT.

The genes are TRBV7-9 and TRBJ2-5, with TRBD2 matching 8 bases. This CDR3 is 16 amino acids long. Germline assignment: CDR1 SEHNR and CDR2 FQNEAQ (reference sequence). J gave up 6 bases and V 2 bases, and 11 bases lay outside the gene matches. The CDR3 spells CASSLSASGSRKTQYF. The CDR3 DNA sequence: TGTGCCAGCAGCTTATCCGCTAGCGGGTCACGCAAGACCCAGTACTTC.